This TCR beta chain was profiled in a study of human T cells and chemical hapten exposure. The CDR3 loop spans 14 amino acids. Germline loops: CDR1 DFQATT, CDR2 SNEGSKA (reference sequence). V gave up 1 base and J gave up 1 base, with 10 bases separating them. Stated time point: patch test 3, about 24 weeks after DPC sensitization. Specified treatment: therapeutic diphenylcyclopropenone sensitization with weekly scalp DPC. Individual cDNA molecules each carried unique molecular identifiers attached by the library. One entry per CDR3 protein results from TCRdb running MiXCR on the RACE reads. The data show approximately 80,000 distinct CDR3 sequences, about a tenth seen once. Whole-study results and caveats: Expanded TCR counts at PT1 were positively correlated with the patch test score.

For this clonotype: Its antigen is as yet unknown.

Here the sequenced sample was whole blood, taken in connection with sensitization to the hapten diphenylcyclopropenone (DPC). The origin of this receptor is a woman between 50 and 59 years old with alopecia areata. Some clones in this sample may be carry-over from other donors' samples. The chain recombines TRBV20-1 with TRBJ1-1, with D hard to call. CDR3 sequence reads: CSARVSVTNTEAFF. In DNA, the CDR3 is TGCAGTGCTAGAGTAAGTGTTACGAACACTGAAGCTTTCTTT.